This T cell receptor beta chain stems from a study of blood T cell repertoires in COVID-19. As for the study in general: Sites in the United States, Italy and Spain provided acute and convalescent COVID-19 samples. PBMCs, B-cell-depleted T cells, or T cells were the source of the cDNA or gDNA that made up the material.

This CDR3 has 13 residues. The trim removed 1 base at V and 4 bases at J, leaving 2 bases unmatched. Germline CDR1 and CDR2: GTSNPN and SVGIG (reference sequence). In the original processing: Scientists estimated how many nucleated cells there were by amplifying reference gene primers. Repertoires were generated with immunoSEQ multiplex PCR, while TCRdb's copy carries only in-frame clones and drops some. V, J and clone size were drawn from that table, and D and trimming were deduced from the DNA. The sample consists of some 110,000 clones, more than 85% of them appearing once. This receptor was obtained from a human donor in a cohort sampled during active COVID-19. Sample: peripheral blood. The chain carries TRBV30 and TRBJ2-7, with TRBD2 matching 9 bases. CDR3 sequence (DNA): TGTGCCTGGAGTGGCCTAGCGGGATACGAGCAGTACTTC. This translates into CAWSGLAGYEQYF.